This TCR beta chain originates from a study of blood T cell repertoires in COVID-19. Turning to the study itself: Italy, Spain and the United States were the sources of the convalescent and acute COVID-19 samples. PBMCs, B-cell-depleted T cells, or T cells provided the cDNA or gDNA that made up the material.

Original data processing: Reference gene primer amplification in the assay estimated nucleated cell counts. Profiling relied on immunoSEQ multiplex PCR, and the TCRdb table lists in-frame clones only, not all of them. V and J calls and clone size are those listed in that table; D and trimming were worked out from the DNA. The profile covers about 150,000 clones, with approximately 80% appearing a single time and about 0.5% taken by the ten largest. V lost 3 bases and J 7 bases, leaving 13 bases between the germline ends. Germline CDR1 and CDR2: MNHNY and SVGAGI (reference sequence). This CDR3 spans 14 amino acids.

This receptor was taken from a man aged 60-69 years with acute or convalescent COVID-19. The sample taken for sequencing was peripheral blood. The rearrangement joins TRBV6-6 to TRBJ1-5; D perhaps matches TRBD1 (6 bases). The CDR3 region has the DNA TGTGCCAGCAGTTATGCAGGGGTTAGCCAGCCCCAGCATTTT. This sequence encodes CASSYAGVSQPQHF.